These T cell receptor beta chains were read from a single sample in a study of glioma-infiltrating T cells after dendritic cell vaccination. Assay: immunoSEQ multiplex PCR; the TCRdb copy retains only in-frame clones and omits some. The top ten clones hold around 10% of a sample with about 65,000 clones, approximately 89% of them seen once. The material sequenced was blood, taken after dendritic cell vaccination. The receptors stem from a human donor with glioblastoma. Both conserved end residues are part of each CDR3. The D gene is left open where the match is weak. Not every row has a clone size; where given, it reads once, few, many or a size class.

v_call: TRBV7-8
j_call: TRBJ1-5
d_call: TRBD1
clone_size: -
cdr3_aa: CASSLVRGPDQPQHF
cdr3_nt: TGTGCCAGCAGCTTAGTGAGGGGGCCGGATCAGCCCCAGCATTTT

v_call: TRBV18
j_call: TRBJ1-5
d_call: -
clone_size: -
cdr3_aa: CASSPAINQPQHF
cdr3_nt: TGTGCCAGCTCACCAGCGATAAATCAGCCCCAGCATTTT

v_call: TRBV6-4
j_call: TRBJ2-1
d_call: TRBD1
clone_size: -
cdr3_aa: CASSDSIGQGKNEQFF
cdr3_nt: TGTGCCAGCAGTGACTCGATTGGACAGGGGAAAAATGAGCAGTTCTTC

v_call: TRBV5-1
j_call: TRBJ2-7
d_call: TRBD1
clone_size: -
cdr3_aa: CASSWTGPVNEQYF
cdr3_nt: TGCGCCAGCAGCTGGACAGGGCCGGTGAACGAGCAGTACTTC

v_call: TRBV14
j_call: TRBJ1-1
d_call: -
clone_size: -
cdr3_aa: CASSQEQGGQTEAFF
cdr3_nt: TGTGCCAGCAGCCAAGAACAAGGGGGTCAAACTGAAGCTTTCTTT

v_call: TRBV4-2
j_call: TRBJ1-1
d_call: -
clone_size: -
cdr3_aa: CASSQGTDGTEAFF
cdr3_nt: TGTGCCAGCAGCCAAGGGACAGATGGCACTGAAGCTTTCTTT

v_call: TRBV7-8
j_call: TRBJ2-3
d_call: TRBD2
clone_size: -
cdr3_aa: CASSRGTSGRTDTQYF
cdr3_nt: TGTGCCAGCAGCCGAGGGACTAGCGGGAGGACAGATACGCAGTATTTT

v_call: TRBV2
j_call: TRBJ1-2
d_call: -
clone_size: -
cdr3_aa: CASLPPGNYGYTF
cdr3_nt: TGTGCCAGCCTCCCACCGGGGAACTATGGCTACACCTTC

v_call: TRBV10-3
j_call: TRBJ2-3
d_call: -
clone_size: -
cdr3_aa: CAISSADTQYF
cdr3_nt: TGTGCCATCAGTTCGGCAGATACGCAGTATTTT

v_call: TRBV2
j_call: TRBJ1-2
d_call: TRBD1
clone_size: -
cdr3_aa: CASSESRAIRQGNYGYTF
cdr3_nt: TGTGCCAGCAGTGAATCCCGTGCAATAAGACAGGGTAACTATGGCTACACCTTC

v_call: TRBV25-1
j_call: TRBJ1-2
d_call: TRBD1
clone_size: -
cdr3_aa: CASSESHETGGLGGYTF
cdr3_nt: TGTGCCAGCAGTGAATCCCACGAGACAGGGGGTCTTGGTGGCTACACCTTC

v_call: TRBV4-2
j_call: TRBJ2-7
d_call: TRBD1
clone_size: few
cdr3_aa: CASSSSPRGTGTYEQYF
cdr3_nt: TGTGCCAGCAGCTCAAGTCCTCGCGGGACAGGGACCTACGAGCAGTACTTC

v_call: TRBV5-4
j_call: TRBJ1-1
d_call: TRBD1
clone_size: -
cdr3_aa: CASSLDRGNTEAFF
cdr3_nt: TGTGCCAGCAGCTTGGACAGGGGGAACACTGAAGCTTTCTTT

v_call: TRBV7-6
j_call: TRBJ2-7
d_call: TRBD2
clone_size: -
cdr3_aa: CASSLGPAGASEQYF
cdr3_nt: TGTGCCAGCAGCTTAGGCCCAGCGGGGGCCTCCGAGCAGTACTTC

v_call: TRBV6-5
j_call: TRBJ1-2
d_call: -
clone_size: medium-sized
cdr3_aa: CASSQGNYGYTF
cdr3_nt: TGTGCCAGCAGCCAGGGGAATTATGGCTACACCTTC

v_call: TRBV5-4
j_call: TRBJ2-5
d_call: -
clone_size: -
cdr3_aa: CASSTATGQETQYF
cdr3_nt: TGTGCCAGCAGCACCGCGACAGGACAAGAGACCCAGTACTTC

v_call: TRBV2
j_call: TRBJ2-1
d_call: -
clone_size: -
cdr3_aa: CASSRTGPSEQFF
cdr3_nt: TGTGCCAGCAGCCGTACAGGGCCCAGCGAGCAGTTCTTC

v_call: TRBV9
j_call: TRBJ1-1
d_call: -
clone_size: -
cdr3_aa: CASSVDMGGTEAFF
cdr3_nt: TGTGCCAGCAGCGTCGATATGGGGGGGACTGAAGCTTTCTTT

v_call: TRBV5-1
j_call: TRBJ2-3
d_call: TRBD2
clone_size: -
cdr3_aa: CASSRAYGGATDTQYF
cdr3_nt: TGCGCCAGCAGCCGCGCTTACGGGGGGGCCACAGATACGCAGTATTTT

v_call: TRBV11-3
j_call: TRBJ1-1
d_call: -
clone_size: few
cdr3_aa: CASSLGGVNTEAFF
cdr3_nt: TGTGCCAGCAGCTTGGGGGGGGTGAACACTGAAGCTTTCTTT

v_call: TRBV4-3
j_call: TRBJ2-7
d_call: TRBD1
clone_size: -
cdr3_aa: CASSPSTGQGSHEQYF
cdr3_nt: TGCGCCAGCAGCCCTTCCACGGGACAGGGGTCGCACGAGCAGTACTTC

v_call: TRBV7-2
j_call: TRBJ1-2
d_call: TRBD1
clone_size: once
cdr3_aa: CASTLDRGRLLNYGYTF
cdr3_nt: TGTGCCAGCACGCTGGACAGGGGTCGCCTCCTAAACTATGGCTACACCTTC

v_call: TRBV4-3
j_call: TRBJ2-1
d_call: TRBD1
clone_size: -
cdr3_aa: CASSQADRGINEQFF
cdr3_nt: TGCGCCAGCAGCCAAGCGGACAGGGGGATCAATGAGCAGTTCTTC

v_call: TRBV18
j_call: TRBJ2-7
d_call: -
clone_size: -
cdr3_aa: CASSLNVSRGGREQYF
cdr3_nt: TGTGCCAGCTCATTAAACGTGAGCAGGGGCGGTAGGGAGCAGTACTTC

v_call: TRBV7-2
j_call: TRBJ2-7
d_call: TRBD1
clone_size: -
cdr3_aa: CASSLKTGGEQYF
cdr3_nt: TGTGCCAGCAGCTTAAAGACAGGGGGCGAGCAGTACTTC

v_call: TRBV7-6
j_call: TRBJ2-1
d_call: TRBD1
clone_size: -
cdr3_aa: CASSLVSGTGKNEQFF
cdr3_nt: TGTGCCAGCAGCTTAGTCTCCGGGACAGGGAAGAATGAGCAGTTCTTC

v_call: TRBV19
j_call: TRBJ2-5
d_call: TRBD1
clone_size: -
cdr3_aa: CASSIGDRGIGEETQYF
cdr3_nt: TGTGCCAGTAGTATAGGGGACAGGGGAATAGGCGAGGAGACCCAGTACTTC

v_call: TRBV7-2
j_call: TRBJ2-3
d_call: -
clone_size: -
cdr3_aa: CASSTNRGGYTDTQYF
cdr3_nt: TGTGCCAGCAGCACCAACAGGGGGGGCTACACAGATACGCAGTATTTT

v_call: TRBV7-8
j_call: TRBJ2-3
d_call: TRBD1
clone_size: once
cdr3_aa: CASSLRDRGTDTQYF
cdr3_nt: TGTGCCAGCAGCTTAAGGGACAGGGGAACAGATACGCAGTATTTT

v_call: TRBV5-4
j_call: TRBJ2-7
d_call: -
clone_size: -
cdr3_aa: CASSPPRGLTNEQYF
cdr3_nt: TGTGCCAGCAGTCCTCCGCGGGGGCTCACTAACGAGCAGTACTTC

v_call: TRBV21-1
j_call: TRBJ2-7
d_call: -
clone_size: -
cdr3_aa: CASSKADRDRVSHEQYF
cdr3_nt: TGTGCCAGCAGCAAAGCGGACCGGGACAGGGTGTCCCACGAGCAGTACTTC

v_call: TRBV7-8
j_call: TRBJ2-7
d_call: TRBD2
clone_size: -
cdr3_aa: CASSPRLAGGYEQYF
cdr3_nt: TGTGCCAGCAGCCCGAGACTAGCGGGAGGGTACGAGCAGTACTTC

v_call: TRBV25-1
j_call: TRBJ2-7
d_call: TRBD1
clone_size: -
cdr3_aa: CASSGANRGAYEQYF
cdr3_nt: TGTGCCAGCAGTGGCGCCAACAGGGGAGCCTACGAGCAGTACTTC

v_call: TRBV6-1
j_call: TRBJ2-3
d_call: TRBD2
clone_size: -
cdr3_aa: CASSEAPSGGAGDTQYF
cdr3_nt: TGTGCCAGCAGTGAAGCCCCGAGCGGGGGGGCCGGGGATACGCAGTATTTT

v_call: TRBV18
j_call: TRBJ2-7
d_call: TRBD2
clone_size: -
cdr3_aa: CASSPGGTYEQYF
cdr3_nt: TGTGCCAGCTCACCGGGAGGGACCTACGAGCAGTACTTC

v_call: TRBV5-4
j_call: TRBJ1-1
d_call: -
clone_size: few
cdr3_aa: CASSLGGQGNTEAFF
cdr3_nt: TGTGCCAGCAGCTTGGGGGGGCAAGGGAACACTGAAGCTTTCTTT

v_call: TRBV4-3
j_call: TRBJ2-7
d_call: TRBD1
clone_size: few
cdr3_aa: CASSQDVSAIEGAGSYEQYF
cdr3_nt: TGCGCCAGCAGCCAAGATGTTTCGGCAATCGAGGGGGCCGGGTCCTACGAGCAGTACTTC

v_call: TRBV5-1
j_call: TRBJ2-1
d_call: TRBD1
clone_size: -
cdr3_aa: CASSLGDRDFEQFF
cdr3_nt: TGCGCCAGCAGCTTGGGGGACAGGGACTTTGAGCAGTTCTTC

v_call: TRBV4-3
j_call: TRBJ1-4
d_call: TRBD1
clone_size: -
cdr3_aa: CASSQDLLGQTNEKLFF
cdr3_nt: TGCGCCAGCAGCCAAGATCTTTTGGGACAGACTAATGAAAAACTGTTTTTT

v_call: TRBV6-1
j_call: TRBJ2-7
d_call: TRBD2
clone_size: -
cdr3_aa: CASSQGAGGRYEQYF
cdr3_nt: TGTGCCAGCAGTCAAGGGGCGGGGGGGCGGTACGAGCAGTACTTC

v_call: TRBV19
j_call: TRBJ1-1
d_call: TRBD1
clone_size: -
cdr3_aa: CASSIRTGGDTEAFF
cdr3_nt: TGTGCCAGTAGTATTCGGACAGGGGGGGACACTGAAGCTTTCTTT

v_call: TRBV5-6
j_call: TRBJ1-1
d_call: TRBD1
clone_size: -
cdr3_aa: CASSPFRGQENTEAFF
cdr3_nt: TGTGCCAGCAGCCCGTTTCGAGGACAGGAGAACACTGAAGCTTTCTTT

v_call: TRBV7-6
j_call: TRBJ2-2
d_call: -
clone_size: -
cdr3_aa: CASSSPQGYQELFF
cdr3_nt: TGTGCCAGCAGCTCACCCCAGGGGTACCAGGAGCTGTTTTTT

v_call: TRBV5-1
j_call: TRBJ1-5
d_call: -
clone_size: -
cdr3_aa: CASSLGQGINQPQHF
cdr3_nt: TGCGCCAGCAGCTTGGGCCAGGGGATAAATCAGCCCCAGCATTTT

v_call: TRBV5-1
j_call: TRBJ1-1
d_call: -
clone_size: -
cdr3_aa: CASSSNAAANTEAFF
cdr3_nt: TGCGCCAGCAGCTCTAACGCGGCAGCCAACACTGAAGCTTTCTTT

v_call: TRBV18
j_call: TRBJ1-3
d_call: -
clone_size: -
cdr3_aa: CASSQTQGGSGNTIYF
cdr3_nt: TGTGCCAGCTCACAAACTCAAGGGGGCTCTGGAAACACCATATATTTT

v_call: TRBV5-1
j_call: TRBJ2-7
d_call: -
clone_size: once
cdr3_aa: CASSLSTGRAYEQYF
cdr3_nt: TGCGCCAGCAGCTTGAGCACAGGGAGGGCCTACGAGCAGTACTTC

v_call: TRBV4-3
j_call: TRBJ2-3
d_call: -
clone_size: -
cdr3_aa: CASSRAGTDTQYF
cdr3_nt: TGCGCCAGCAGCCGAGCGGGCACAGATACGCAGTATTTT

v_call: TRBV7-2
j_call: TRBJ1-1
d_call: -
clone_size: -
cdr3_aa: CASSPQTGRDTEAFF
cdr3_nt: TGTGCCAGCAGCCCGCAGACGGGTCGGGACACTGAAGCTTTCTTT

v_call: TRBV4-3
j_call: TRBJ1-2
d_call: -
clone_size: -
cdr3_aa: CASSQQGNYGYTF
cdr3_nt: TGCGCCAGCAGCCAACAGGGGAACTATGGCTACACCTTC

v_call: TRBV7-6
j_call: TRBJ1-1
d_call: -
clone_size: -
cdr3_aa: CASSPIPQMNTEAFF
cdr3_nt: TGTGCCAGCAGCCCCATCCCACAGATGAACACTGAAGCTTTCTTT

v_call: TRBV9
j_call: TRBJ2-3
d_call: TRBD2
clone_size: -
cdr3_aa: CASSGQRGASTDTQYF
cdr3_nt: TGTGCCAGCAGCGGACAGCGGGGGGCAAGCACAGATACGCAGTATTTT

v_call: TRBV30
j_call: TRBJ1-1
d_call: TRBD1
clone_size: -
cdr3_aa: CAWGDRGPRKNTEAFF
cdr3_nt: TGTGCCTGGGGGGACAGGGGCCCGAGGAAGAACACTGAAGCTTTCTTT